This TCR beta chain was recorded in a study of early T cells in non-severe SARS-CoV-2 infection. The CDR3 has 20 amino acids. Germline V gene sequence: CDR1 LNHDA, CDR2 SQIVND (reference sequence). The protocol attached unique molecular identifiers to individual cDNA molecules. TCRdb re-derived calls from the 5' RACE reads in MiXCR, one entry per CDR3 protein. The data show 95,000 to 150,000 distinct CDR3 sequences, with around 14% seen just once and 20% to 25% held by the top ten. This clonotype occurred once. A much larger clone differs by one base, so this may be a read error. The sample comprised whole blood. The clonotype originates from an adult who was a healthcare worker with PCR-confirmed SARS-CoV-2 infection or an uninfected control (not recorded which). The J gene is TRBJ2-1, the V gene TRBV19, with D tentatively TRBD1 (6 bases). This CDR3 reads CASSGGTSGTFLSSYNEQLF. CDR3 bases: TGTGCCAGTAGTGGCGGTACTTCCGGGACATTTTTGAGCTCCTACAATGAGCAGCTCTTC.